These T cell receptor beta chains were read from a single sample in a study of a mutant IDH1 vaccine in newly diagnosed glioma. Sequenced by immunoSEQ multiplex PCR; TCRdb stores in-frame clones only, minus some. The sample includes 50,000 to 70,000 clones, 65% to 75% seen only once; the top ten take roughly 4.3%. For these receptors, no antigen is known. The sequences come from PBMCs, collected from a glioma patient whose treatment included an IDH1 peptide vaccine. These receptors all stem from a middle-aged man with glioma. Both conserved end residues are part of each CDR3. Fields, in order: J gene, clone size, V gene, CDR3 protein. Size values are once, few and many counts, or a class for expanded clones, and some rows have none.

TRBJ1-1 | few | TRBV30 | CAWSRGAIGTEAFF
TRBJ2-7 | - | TRBV5-6 | CASSLPGRTYEQYF
TRBJ1-2 | - | TRBV7-2 | CASSSGQGAVIGYTF
TRBJ2-3 | - | TRBV6-4 | CASSDIGGSDTQYF
TRBJ2-2 | - | TRBV4-1 | CASSQGGTINTGELFF
TRBJ1-1 | - | TRBV7-9 | CASSRSGAEAFF
TRBJ2-5 | once | TRBV4-1 | CASSQQAGPQETQYF
TRBJ1-1 | - | TRBV7-2 | CASSLVGGTNTEAFF
TRBJ1-1 | once | TRBV2 | CASSEGEAENTEAFF
TRBJ2-1 | - | TRBV6-5 | CASSYSGLVNEQFF
TRBJ2-4 | - | TRBV5-6 | CASRFGQENIQYF